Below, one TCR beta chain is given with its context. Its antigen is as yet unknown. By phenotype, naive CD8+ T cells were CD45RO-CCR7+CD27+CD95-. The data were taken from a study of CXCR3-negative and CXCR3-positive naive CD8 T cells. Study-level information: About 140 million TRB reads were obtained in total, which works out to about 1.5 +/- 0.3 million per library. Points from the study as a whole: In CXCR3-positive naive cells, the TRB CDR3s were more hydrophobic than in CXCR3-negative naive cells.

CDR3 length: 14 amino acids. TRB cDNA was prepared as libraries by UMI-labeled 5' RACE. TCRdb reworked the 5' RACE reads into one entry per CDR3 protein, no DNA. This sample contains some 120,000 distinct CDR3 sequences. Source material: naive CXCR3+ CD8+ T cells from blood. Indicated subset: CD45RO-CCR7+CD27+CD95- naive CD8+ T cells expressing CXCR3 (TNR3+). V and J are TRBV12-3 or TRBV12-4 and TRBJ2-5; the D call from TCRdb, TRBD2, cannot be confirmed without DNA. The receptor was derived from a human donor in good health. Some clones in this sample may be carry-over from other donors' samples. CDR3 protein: CASSRAGLGETQYF.